Listed below are T cell receptor beta chains from one sample, sequenced in a study of T-cell memory formation after mild COVID-19. TCRdb redid the calling of the 5' RACE reads with MiXCR, one entry per CDR3 protein. The data show about 180,000 distinct CDR3 sequences, approximately 18% seen once. Specimen: PBMCs or a T cell subset sorted from them (not recorded which). These receptors originate from a young man who had mild COVID-19 (a few samples of this study predate the infection). Cell type and time point are not known. Both conserved end residues are part of each CDR3. Each record gives: V gene, J gene, clone size, D gene, CDR3 DNA, CDR3 protein. The D gene is left open where the match is weak. The size entry is marked missing in some rows and otherwise reads once, few, many or a size class.

TRBV20-1	TRBJ2-7	few	NA	TGCAGTGCTAGCTCAGGCGGGTCGAGCTACGAGCAGTACTTC	CSASSGGSSYEQYF
TRBV14	TRBJ1-1	NA	NA	TGTGCCAGCAGCCAAGATCTGGCTCCCCCAAAAACTTTCTTT	CASSQDLAPPKTFF
TRBV10-3	TRBJ2-3	NA	NA	TGTGCCATCAGTGGACGCGGGCCCACAGATACGCAGTATTTT	CAISGRGPTDTQYF
TRBV7-3	TRBJ2-5	NA	NA	TGTGCCAGCAGCTCAGGGCCGCGGGAGACCCAGTACTTC	CASSSGPRETQYF
TRBV5-1	TRBJ2-3	few	TRBD2	TGCGCCAGCAGCTCGTTACTAGCGGGGGGCTCAGATACGCAGTATTTT	CASSSLLAGGSDTQYF
TRBV20-1	TRBJ1-1	NA	NA	TGCAGGGCCCGCTCATTCGGGAATTACGCTGAAGCTTTCTTT	CRARSFGNYAEAFF
TRBV25-1	TRBJ1-1	few	NA	TGTGCCAGCAGTGAATATAGGGGTAGTGAAGCTTTCTTT	CASSEYRGSEAFF
TRBV5-4	TRBJ1-1	NA	NA	TGTGCCAGCAGCTGGGACAAGAACACTGAAGCTTTCTTT	CASSWDKNTEAFF
TRBV7-2	TRBJ2-5	many	TRBD2	TGTGCCAGCAGCGTAGCCGGGACTAGCGGCCAAGAGACCCAGTACTTC	CASSVAGTSGQETQYF
TRBV6-4	TRBJ2-3	NA	NA	TGTGCCAGCAGTGAAATGGGGCTAGGAGATACGCAGTATTTT	CASSEMGLGDTQYF
TRBV20-1	TRBJ1-5	NA	NA	TGCAGTGCTACAGTCGGGGGCGAACAGCCCCAGCATTTT	CSATVGGEQPQHF
TRBV2	TRBJ2-5	few	TRBD1	TGTGCCACCCACGGGGACAGGGGACGGGCCCAGTACTTC	CATHGDRGRAQYF
TRBV7-2	TRBJ1-3	NA	TRBD1	TGTGCCAGCAGCTTAGCCGCAGGGGGCCTCTCTGGAAACACCATATATTTT	CASSLAAGGLSGNTIYF
TRBV7-2	TRBJ1-6	few	NA	TGTGCCAGCAGCCCCTCTTGGTCACCCCTCCACTTT	CASSPSWSPLHF
TRBV7-6	TRBJ2-5	few	TRBD2	TGTGCCAGCAGCTTATATCCGGGGGGGCCAGAGACCCAGTACTTC	CASSLYPGGPETQYF
TRBV28	TRBJ1-1	NA	TRBD1	TGTGCCAGCAGCCAAAACCAACAGGGGAAAGCTTTCTTT	CASSQNQQGKAFF
TRBV5-1	TRBJ1-2	NA	NA	TGCGCCAGCAGCTTGGTGCAGGGTGACTATAATGGCTACACCTTC	CASSLVQGDYNGYTF
TRBV7-2	TRBJ2-5	many	TRBD2	TGTGCCAGCAGCGATCAGGGAGGGTGGCGGGAGACCCAGTACTTC	CASSDQGGWRETQYF
TRBV5-1	TRBJ1-5	NA	TRBD1	TGCGCCAGCAGCTTGGACACCACAGGGGGCCGCCAGCCCCAGCATTTT	CASSLDTTGGRQPQHF
TRBV29-1	TRBJ1-4	NA	TRBD1	TGCAGCGTGGGCCCGGGACAGGGAAAACTGTTTTTT	CSVGPGQGKLFF
TRBV24-1	TRBJ2-5	few	NA	TGTGCCACCAGTGATCGCAGGACGGGCCAAGAGACCCAGTACTTC	CATSDRRTGQETQYF
TRBV29-1	TRBJ2-4	few	NA	TGCAGCGCTGGGGATCCCTGGGACGGAAGGACCATTCAGTACTTC	CSAGDPWDGRTIQYF
TRBV11-2	TRBJ2-1	NA	NA	TGTGCCAGCAGCTTATCAGGGACCTACAATGAGCAGTTCTTC	CASSLSGTYNEQFF
TRBV7-2	TRBJ1-1	many	NA	TGTGCCAGCAGCTTACGGGAGACTGAAGCTTTCTTT	CASSLRETEAFF
TRBV5-1	TRBJ2-5	NA	NA	TGCGCCAGCAGCGTCCAAGAGACCCAGTACTTC	CASSVQETQYF
TRBV23-1	TRBJ2-6	few	TRBD1	TGCGCCAGCAGTAATCCCCAGAAGGGACAGGGCACGTCAGGGGCCAACGTCCTGACTTTC	CASSNPQKGQGTSGANVLTF
TRBV7-3	TRBJ2-1	few	TRBD2	TGTGCCAGCAGCCTACTCCGACTAGCGGGGCAGGGTGAGCAGTTCTTC	CASSLLRLAGQGEQFF
TRBV20-1	TRBJ1-6	NA	NA	TGCAGTGCTAGAAGGACGGGGAATTCACCCCTCCACTTT	CSARRTGNSPLHF
TRBV7-9	TRBJ2-3	NA	NA	TGTGCCAGCAGCTTAGTTGGGGAGCCTACGCAGTATTTT	CASSLVGEPTQYF
TRBV6-2/TRBV6-3	TRBJ2-1	few	TRBD1	TGTGCCAGCAGAGGGACAGCCTCCTACAATGAGCAGTTCTTC	CASRGTASYNEQFF
TRBV7-3	TRBJ2-5	many	NA	TGTGCCAGCAGCTTAAACGCTGGGCGGGAGACCCAGTACTTC	CASSLNAGRETQYF
TRBV3-1	TRBJ2-7	NA	NA	TGTGCCAGCAGCCAGGGGCCTTATCTGTACTTC	CASSQGPYLYF
TRBV7-2	TRBJ1-2	once	NA	TGTGCCAGCAGCTCACAACAGGGACGGGGCTATGGCTACACCTTC	CASSSQQGRGYGYTF
TRBV20-1	TRBJ1-1	many	NA	TGCAGTGCTAAGGGACAAGACACTGAAGCTTTCTTT	CSAKGQDTEAFF
TRBV24-1	TRBJ2-2	few	NA	TGTGCCACCAGTGACCGAACCTCAGTCACCGGGGAGCTGTTTTTT	CATSDRTSVTGELFF
TRBV6-2/TRBV6-3	TRBJ2-1	few	TRBD2	TGTGCCAGCAGGCCCCGGGAGGGTGAGCAGTTCTTC	CASRPREGEQFF
TRBV7-9	TRBJ2-7	NA	TRBD2	TGTGCCAGCAGCGAAGGACTAGCGGCCCACGAGCAGTACTTC	CASSEGLAAHEQYF
TRBV7-2	TRBJ2-1	NA	TRBD2	TGTGCCAGCAGCTTTCGGCGGGGGGCCGGGTACAATGAGCAGTTCTTC	CASSFRRGAGYNEQFF
TRBV6-6	TRBJ1-5	few	TRBD1	TGTGCCAGCAGTCAAAACGGACAGGGGAATCAGCCCCAGCATTTT	CASSQNGQGNQPQHF
TRBV4-2	TRBJ2-2	many	NA	TGTGCCAGCAGCCATCCAGGTCGTCACACCGGGGAGCTGTTTTTT	CASSHPGRHTGELFF
TRBV11-2	TRBJ1-2	few	NA	TGTGCCAGCAGCCACCGGTCCCTTGGTATCGGATCTAATGGCTACACCTTC	CASSHRSLGIGSNGYTF
TRBV5-5	TRBJ2-5	few	TRBD1	TGTGCCAGCAGCGCGGGACAGGTCGAGGAGACCCAGTACTTC	CASSAGQVEETQYF
TRBV4-1	TRBJ1-1	NA	NA	TGCGCCAGCAGAGGGAGGAAAGGTAGGATGAACACTGAAGCTTTCTTT	CASRGRKGRMNTEAFF
TRBV4-3	TRBJ2-7	NA	NA	TGCGCCAGCAGCCAAGAACGGAGGCAAGCCCTCTACGAGCAGTACTTC	CASSQERRQALYEQYF
TRBV6-2/TRBV6-3	TRBJ1-5	few	NA	TGTGCCAGCAGTTACCTGGGAAATCAGCCCCAGCATTTT	CASSYLGNQPQHF
TRBV15	TRBJ2-3	NA	NA	TGTGCCACCAGCAGAGTTACGGGGGTCACAGATACGCAGTATTTT	CATSRVTGVTDTQYF
TRBV25-1	TRBJ2-3	once	NA	TGTGCCAGCAGCCCCGGGACTCATATGGGGTTTGGTGATACGCAGTATTTT	CASSPGTHMGFGDTQYF
TRBV19	TRBJ1-1	NA	NA	TGTGCCAGTAGGGACCAGGGGACTGAAGCTTTCTTT	CASRDQGTEAFF
TRBV5-1	TRBJ2-5	few	TRBD2	TGCGCCAGCAGCAGACACTCCGGGACTAGCGGTCGAGAGACCCAGTACTTC	CASSRHSGTSGRETQYF